This T cell receptor beta chain is from a study of shared clonotypes between healthy human individuals (dated by TCRdb to about 2020). With regard to the full study: A couple of women and three men aged 18 to 49 years were included in the cohort. For each donor, CD4 naive and CD4 memory were each run on three plates, CD8 naive on two plates, and CD8 memory on one plate. To estimate repertoire size and how much clonotypes are shared between individuals, the study performed deep sequencing of blood TCR repertoires from 4 to 6 healthy adults. To increase sequencing depth and limit assay-specific biases, TCR repertoire library preparation and sequencing were carried out by different laboratories using diverse techniques. Per donor, leukapheresis produced somewhere between about 0.8 and 9 billion PBMCs. Results and caveats for the whole study, not just this receptor: The small number of donors limited the genetic and exposure-history diversity represented. When several donors were compared, the shared fraction of clonotypes was around 5% for naive CD4, over 3% for naive CD8, roughly 2.5% for memory CD4, and 0.3% to 0.5% for memory CD8. Estimated clonotype richness was generally larger for naive than for memory subsets. Based on pairwise subsampling, the degree of clonotype sharing among donors was expected to be affected by sequencing depth. Rarefaction of sorted-subset datasets indicated incomplete sequencing despite the large sequencing depth. Sampling was limited to blood, and TCR repertoires in tissue likely differ from TCR repertoires in blood. Higher generation probabilities were observed for clonotypes shared by all four sorted-subset donors than for non-shared clonotypes.

V is shortened by 6 bases, J by 3 bases, and the region joining them spans 12 bases. The CDR3 has 13 amino acids, counting the end cysteine and phenylalanine. The CDR3 DNA has 39 bases and is translated from base 1. In the germline V gene (reference sequence), CDR1 corresponds to MNHNY and CDR2 to SVGAGI. Healthy HIV-negative adults with no recently reported acute infections or vaccinations were included as donors. Every donor was a Caucasian adult residing in Nashville, Tennessee, USA. CD4+ T cells were enriched by magnetic negative selection, after which naive cells were positively selected on CD45RA and the negative fraction was taken as the memory subset. Blood was collected by leukapheresis, and PBMCs were isolated by Ficoll-Histopaque density gradient centrifugation and then cryopreserved in liquid nitrogen vapor phase. Analytical flow cytometry was used to check the purity and quantity of every magnetically sorted T cell population. Each sorted fraction had its genomic DNA isolated and then quantified by UV absorbance on a Nanodrop 2000c.

As concerns this clone: What antigen it recognizes has not been identified. Base qualities are not at hand, and no much larger clone is one base apart.

Using the deep immunoSEQ assay, TCR CDR3 regions were amplified from genomic DNA by multiplex PCR. For each cell subset, the extracted genomic DNA was distributed evenly across all wells of several immunoSEQ 96-well plates, and each plate served as one replicate. Each replicate PCR for sorted subsets received about 210 ng genomic DNA, equal to roughly 30,000 T cell genomes. Purified libraries were measured with a Qubit 3.0 fluorometer, size-checked on a Bioanalyzer 2100, and measured again with the KAPA Library Quantification kit. Each immunoSEQ 96-well plate was sequenced on its own single-read 150-cycle Illumina NextSeq 550 flow cell. In the original analysis: Because the immunoSEQ output included only junctional sequences and no quality scores, the filtering could not be the same as the filtering used for full-length reads. Sequences were annotated with PyIR, a Python wrapper for IgBLAST v1.9, and V/J genes and CDR3 were assigned using IMGT germline references. Reads with weak V/J assignments (E-value above 1e-6), missing CDR3, stop codons, out-of-frame junctions, or ambiguous translated residues were removed. V3J clonotypes were defined by identical inferred V gene, J gene, and CDR3 amino acid sequence. Percentage overlap between repertoires was calculated by dividing the number of shared unique clonotypes by the size of the smaller repertoire. Richness of each repertoire was evaluated using RTK rarefaction, the Chao1 estimator, and Recon v2.1 estimates of unobserved clonotypes. OLGA was used to compute generation probabilities for all TCRbeta clonotypes that the gDNA method yielded from four donors. In its TCRdb copy, this immuneACCESS table keeps in-frame sequences only and misses some clones. Where compared with another copy, unresolved V genes explain less than half of these, and the others have no known cause. The V and J calls and clone size were taken over from that table, and D and trimming were inferred from the DNA. The sample table records about 610,000 clones; roughly 97% of these occur just once. The ten most abundant clones make up roughly 0.05% of the sample.

The receptor's source is a woman in her twenties or thirties in good health. Source material: naive CD4+ T cells sorted from blood. Per the publication, the cell subset or site label means: CD45RA+ positively selected. The chain is encoded by TRBV6-6 joined to TRBJ2-7; TRBD2 is a possible D gene, resting on 6 matching bases. CDR3 reads: CASSPGELYEQYF. The DNA sequence is given as TGTGCCAGCAGCCCGGGGGAGCTCTACGAGCAGTACTTC.